Detailed here is one TCR beta chain. Antigen: not known. Germline V gives CDR1 LGHDT, CDR2 YNNKEL (reference sequence). The CDR3 loop spans 17 amino acids. V lost 4 bases and J lost 1; bases outside the gene matches: 12. Using a J-beta primer mix together with a sample-barcoded 5' primer, a second PCR was run for 7 to 11 cycles. TCRdb recomputed calls from the 5' RACE reads with MiXCR, one row per CDR3 protein. The sample holds some 1.5 million distinct CDR3 sequences, roughly 27% seen once. The data were taken from a study of blood T cells in healthy people across ages. General observations from the study: Bulk PBMC profiling left naive and antigen-experienced comparisons inconclusive. Any changes in expanded clonotypes were possibly confounded, as donor CMV status remained unknown.

The rearrangement links TRBV3-1 to TRBJ2-5; 7 bases align to TRBD1. This sequence was found in a woman aged 25 to 45 in good health. Sequenced input: blood. The CDR3 DNA sequence: TGTGCCAGCAGCCTCCGGGACAGCCACTCTTCCCAAGAGACCCAGTACTTC. Its protein product is CASSLRDSHSSQETQYF.